These 27 T cell receptor beta chains came from one sample sequenced in a study of T and B cells in COVID-19 patients. BIOMED2 TRB-A/B primer pools were used in multiplex TRB PCR. TCRdb re-called the multiplex PCR reads through MiXCR, storing one row per CDR3 protein. The table includes over 7,000 distinct CDR3 sequences, about 23% detected once. From blood, 250-500 ng of genomic DNA served as TRB template. Sequenced sample: blood. The receptors come from a human donor who had recovered from COVID-19.

This clonotype is deemed medium-sized. The chain combines TRBV6-5 with TRBJ1-6, with D possibly matching TRBD1 (6 bases). V lost 5 bases, J lost 8 bases, and 10 bases lay in between. Looked up from germline, CDR1 is MNHEY and CDR2 is SVGAGI. This CDR3 is 13 amino acids long. The CDR3 DNA follows: TGTGCCAGCAGTCCCCGGACAGATTCACCCCTCCACTTT. Translating gives CASSPRTDSPLHF.

The V gene is TRBV7-4, the J gene TRBJ1-6, with a tentative D call TRBD1 (6 bases). Trimming shortened V by 5 bases and J by 10 bases, and 21 bases separated the two germline ends. This CDR3 spans 16 amino acids. Germline lookup yields CDR1 SGHVT and CDR2 SQSDAQ. CDR3 protein: CASSTSGANRRSPLHF. In DNA, the CDR3 is TGTGCCAGCAGCACCTCAGGGGCCAATCGGAGATCACCCCTCCACTTT.

By sample fraction, this clonotype is medium-sized. This chain joins TRBV6-6 and TRBJ2-7; D perhaps matches TRBD2 (6 bases). Germline lookup yields CDR1 MNHNY and CDR2 SVGAGI (reference sequence). This CDR3 is 16 amino acids long. V was cut by 6 bases and J by 7 bases, with 25 bases left in between. The chain's CDR3 is CASSKTPGTPFGEQYF. DNA of the CDR3: TGTGCCAGCAGCAAAACCCCCGGGACTCCTTTTGGTGAGCAGTACTTC.

The table lists this clonotype with a count of one. This chain uses TRBV11-3 with TRBJ2-7; no firm D call. The ends were cut back, 0 bases at V and 3 bases at J, with 6 bases in the middle. The CDR3 contains 13 residues. Per germline, CDR1 SGHNT and CDR2 YENEEA. The CDR3 nucleotides read TGTGCCAGCAGCTTAGATCGTGACTACGAGCAGTACTTC. Translating gives CASSLDRDYEQYF.

This clonotype turned up a few times. The gene calls are TRBV20-1 and TRBJ2-7, with 8 bases that match TRBD2. The V segment lost 3 bases and the J segment 6 bases; nucleotides outside the gene matches: 10. The CDR3 length is 14 residues. Germline V CDR1 and CDR2: DFQATT, SNEGSKA (reference sequence). CDR3 region: CSARLAGGSSEQYF. The CDR3 DNA follows: TGCAGTGCTAGGTTGGCGGGAGGATCAAGCGAGCAGTACTTC.

This clonotype ranks as medium-sized (0.01 to 0.1%). V is TRBV19 and J is TRBJ2-7; D perhaps matches TRBD1 (5 bases). The CDR3 is made up of 16 amino acids. Germline assignment: CDR1 LNHDA and CDR2 SQIVND (reference sequence). Trimming pared 2 bases from V and 4 bases from J, leaving 18 bases between. In DNA form, the CDR3 reads TGTGCCAGTAGTATAAGGGGCAGAGCCAAAAAGTACGAGCAGTACTTC. This gives the protein CASSIRGRAKKYEQYF.

About this clonotype itself: A much larger clone differs by one base, so this may be a read error. This sequence joins TRBV6-2 or TRBV6-3 and TRBJ2-3, with D tentatively TRBD2 (6 bases). Looked up from germline, CDR1 is MNHEY and CDR2 is SVGEGT. The CDR3 loop spans 13 amino acids. Trimming cost V 7 bases and J 4 bases, with 12 bases left between them. The CDR3 region is CASNHPGADTQYF. The CDR3 DNA follows: TGTGCCAGCAATCATCCGGGGGCAGATACGCAGTATTTT.

This clonotype was recorded many times. This chain connects TRBV18 to TRBJ2-5; D possibly corresponds to TRBD1 (6 bases). The V gene lost 6 bases and the J gene lost 5 bases, with 19 bases spanning the gap. The CDR3 has 15 amino acids. The V gene's germline CDR1 is KGHSH and CDR2 LQKENI. The chain's CDR3 is CASSEEGGAWETQYF. As DNA, the CDR3 is TGTGCCAGCTCCGAAGAAGGGGGAGCGTGGGAGACCCAGTACTTC.

Only a few counts were recorded for this clonotype. The V call is TRBV20-1, the J call TRBJ2-4, with a possible D match to TRBD2 (5 bases). This CDR3 has 13 residues. Germline CDR1 is DFQATT and CDR2 is SNEGSKA (reference sequence). Trimming removed 4 bases at V and 2 bases at J, with 9 bases between. CDR3 residues: CSANSGTKNIQYF. The CDR3 coding sequence is TGCAGTGCTAATTCGGGGACCAAAAACATTCAGTACTTC.

The rearrangement links TRBV11-1 to TRBJ2-7; a possible D gene is TRBD2 (6 bases). The V and J ends lost 0 bases and 4 bases respectively, with 13 bases between them. The germline V gene has CDR1 SGHAT and CDR2 FQDESV (reference sequence). This CDR3 spans 15 amino acids. The CDR3 bases are TGTGCCAGCAGCTTAGCGGAGGGACTGGGATACGAGCAGTACTTC. As protein: CASSLAEGLGYEQYF.

This clonotype was observed a few times. This chain uses TRBV4-3 with TRBJ2-1; 11 bases fit TRBD2. V trimming: 0 bases; J trimming: 4 bases; junction bases outside the gene matches: 5. From germline, CDR1 is LGHNA and CDR2 YSLEER. The CDR3 spans 17 residues. The CDR3 DNA is TGCGCCAGCAGCCAAGATGAGGCTAGCGGGAGGTACAATGAGCAGTTCTTC. Its translation is CASSQDEASGRYNEQFF.

This clonotype was seen a few times. The rearrangement joins TRBV11-2 to TRBJ1-2; TRBD1 is a possible D gene (6 bases). CDR1 and CDR2 from the germline V gene are SGHAT and FQNNGV. V lost 5 bases and J lost 6, with 19 bases in between. The CDR3 contains 15 residues. CDR3 coding DNA: TGTGCCAGCAGCCGAAGGACAGAAACTAAGGATGGCTACACCTTC. Translating it yields CASSRRTETKDGYTF.

V usage is TRBV28 and J usage is TRBJ2-3, with D unresolved. Germline CDR1 is MDHEN and CDR2 is SYDVKM. Trimming left V 5 bases short and J 4 bases short, with 19 bases between. The CDR3 loop spans 16 amino acids. The DNA for the CDR3 is TGTGCCAGCAGTCCCACTTTGCGACGGAATTCAGATACGCAGTATTTT. It is translated as CASSPTLRRNSDTQYF.

This clonotype is judged medium-sized. CDR3 region: CASSKISGTDYKGSYNEQFF. The CDR3 DNA reads as TGTGCCAGCTCAAAAATATCCGGGACAGACTACAAGGGGTCCTACAATGAGCAGTTCTTC. The genes are TRBV18 and TRBJ2-1, with 7 bases matching TRBD1. V was clipped by 5 bases and J by 1 base; unmatched bases: 20. The CDR3 runs to 20 residues. Germline V lookup: CDR1 KGHSH, CDR2 LQKENI.

In its sample, this clonotype ranks as medium-sized. This chain links TRBV6-1 with TRBJ2-2, with D possibly matching TRBD2 (6 bases). This CDR3 region has 14 residues. Trimming took 0 bases from V and 13 from J, leaving 15 bases between them. CDR1 and CDR2 from the germline V gene are MNHNS and SASEGT. The DNA for the CDR3 is TGTGCCAGCAGTGAAGCGCTTGGGCAGGGAGGGCTGTTTTTT. It yields the protein CASSEALGQGGLFF.

This clonotype rates as medium-sized. The chain has TRBV24-1 and TRBJ2-2; a weak D match, TRBD2 (5 bases). From germline, CDR1 is KGHDR and CDR2 SFDVKD. The CDR3 covers 15 residues. Trimming took off 5 bases at V and 3 bases at J, with 12 bases between the two ends. This CDR3 reads CATSATERDTGELFF. The CDR3 DNA is TGTGCCACCAGTGCTACGGAGAGGGACACCGGGGAGCTGTTTTTT.

Only a few counts were recorded for this clonotype. The gene calls are TRBV24-1 and TRBJ2-7; weak D call: TRBD1 (5 bases). The germline gives CDR1 KGHDR, CDR2 SFDVKD. V was shortened by 0 bases and J by 6 bases, with 8 bases between the two germline ends. The CDR3 covers 13 residues. CDR3 nucleotide sequence: TGTGCCACCAGTGATTTGGGGGCTACCGAGCAGTACTTC. This sequence encodes CATSDLGATEQYF.

The J gene is TRBJ2-7, the V gene TRBV28; D is uncertain. The CDR3 extends over 12 amino acids. Germline CDR1 is MDHEN and CDR2 is SYDVKM. V was trimmed by 8 bases and J by 2 bases, leaving 10 bases between them. CDR3 loop: CASGLFPYEQYF. CDR3 sequence (DNA): TGTGCCAGCGGGCTCTTCCCCTACGAGCAGTACTTC.

The chain couples TRBV7-9 to TRBJ1-3, with a weak D call TRBD1 (5 bases). Per the germline V gene, CDR1 is SEHNR and CDR2 is FQNEAQ (reference sequence). The CDR3 loop spans 16 amino acids. Trimming left V 2 bases short and J 4 bases short, with 15 bases between. CDR3 DNA sequence: TGTGCCAGCAGCTTACGGGGGGAGTCCTACGGAAACACCATATATTTT. Translation: CASSLRGESYGNTIYF.

This clonotype is medium-sized (0.01 to 0.1%) in the sample. V and J are TRBV18 and TRBJ2-7, with TRBD1 matching 8 bases. Germline values: CDR1 KGHSH, CDR2 LQKENI. V lost 8 bases and J lost 4; bases outside the gene matches: 7. CDR3 size: 13 residues. Written as DNA, the CDR3 is TGTGCCAGCACCGGACAGGGAGTATACGAGCAGTACTTC. Translating it yields CASTGQGVYEQYF.

This clonotype showed up just a few times. The rearrangement links TRBV14 to TRBJ1-1; no clear D. Germline lookup yields CDR1 SGHDN and CDR2 FVKESK. The CDR3 runs to 17 residues. V was pared by 3 bases and J by 2 bases, with 19 bases between. The chain's CDR3 is CASSHALGPSGNTEAFF. In DNA form, the CDR3 reads TGTGCCAGCAGCCATGCGCTTGGACCCTCGGGAAACACTGAAGCTTTCTTT.

V gene TRBV20-1 combines with J gene TRBJ1-1, with TRBD1 identical over 7 bases. V was pared by 3 bases and J by 0 bases, with 7 bases of the junction left unmatched. Per the germline V gene, CDR1 is DFQATT and CDR2 is SNEGSKA (reference sequence). The CDR3 has 15 amino acids. CDR3 DNA sequence: TGCAGTGCTAGGGTTGAGGGGGCTATGAACACTGAAGCTTTCTTT. Amino acids: CSARVEGAMNTEAFF.

This clonotype is labeled medium-sized. This rearrangement joins TRBV12-3 or TRBV12-4 to TRBJ2-7; TRBD2 is a possible D gene (5 bases). CDR3 length: 14 residues. V lost 6 bases and J 4 bases, leaving 16 bases between the germline ends. CDR3 in DNA: TGTGCCAGCAGCGAGGACTCATCGTGGTACGAGCAGTACTTC. It encodes CASSEDSSWYEQYF.

This clonotype has more than one count but fewer than ten. The CDR3 DNA sequence: TGTGCCAGCAGTACCCCCCGGGGGGGGGGGGCCTACGAGCAGTACTTC. Its protein is CASSTPRGGGAYEQYF. The rearrangement uses TRBV12-3 or TRBV12-4 and TRBJ2-7, with 8 bases aligning to TRBD2. This CDR3 spans 16 amino acids. The ends lost 5 bases at V and 2 bases at J; junction bases unmatched: 11.

By frequency in the sample, this clonotype is medium-sized (0.01 to 0.1%). This chain links TRBV18 with TRBJ2-5; 8 nucleotides match TRBD1. Trimming took 3 bases from V and 5 from J; bases not matched to a gene: 2. CDR3 length equals 13 residues. CDR1 KGHSH and CDR2 LQKENI come from the germline V gene. The CDR3 DNA reads as TGTGCCAGCTCACCGGGGGACAGGGAGACCCAGTACTTC. It codes for CASSPGDRETQYF.

This clonotype was detected a few times. The chain uses TRBV20-1 and TRBJ2-1; 9 nucleotides agree with TRBD2. With 1 base clipped from V and 6 bases from J, the junction kept 1 base outside the gene matches. The length of the CDR3 is 13 residues. Looked up from germline, CDR1 is DFQATT and CDR2 is SNEGSKA (reference sequence). CDR3 sequence: CSARGTSVNEQFF. CDR3 in DNA: TGCAGTGCTAGAGGGACTAGCGTCAATGAGCAGTTCTTC.

The chain has TRBV28 and TRBJ2-1; the D is unclear. The CDR3 is 11 residues long. The germline V gene encodes CDR1 MDHEN and CDR2 SYDVKM. With 5 bases removed from V and 4 bases from J, the gap between germline ends came to 3 bases. CDR3 in amino acids: CASSPYNEQFF. In DNA form, the CDR3 reads TGTGCCAGCAGTCCGTACAATGAGCAGTTCTTC.